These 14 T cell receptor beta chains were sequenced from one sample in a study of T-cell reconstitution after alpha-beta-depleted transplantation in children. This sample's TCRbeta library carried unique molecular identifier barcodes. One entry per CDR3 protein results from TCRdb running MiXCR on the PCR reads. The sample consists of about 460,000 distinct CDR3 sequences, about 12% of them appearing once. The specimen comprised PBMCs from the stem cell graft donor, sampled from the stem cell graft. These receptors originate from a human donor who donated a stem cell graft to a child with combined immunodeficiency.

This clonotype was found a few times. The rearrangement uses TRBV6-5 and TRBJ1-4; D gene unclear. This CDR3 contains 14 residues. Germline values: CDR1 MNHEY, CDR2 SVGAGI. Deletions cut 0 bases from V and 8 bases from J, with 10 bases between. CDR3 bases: TGTGCCAGCAGTTACTCAGGAGTCGGAGAAAAACTGTTTTTT. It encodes CASSYSGVGEKLFF.

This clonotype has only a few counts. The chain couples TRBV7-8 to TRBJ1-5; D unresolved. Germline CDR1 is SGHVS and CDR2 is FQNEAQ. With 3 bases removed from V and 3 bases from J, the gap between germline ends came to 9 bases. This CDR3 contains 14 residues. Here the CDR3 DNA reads TGTGCCAGCAGCTTCGGCCCCGTCAATCAGCCCCAGCATTTT. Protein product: CASSFGPVNQPQHF.

This chain's CDR3 is CASSLRVGADEQYF. The CDR3 DNA sequence: TGCGCCAGCAGTCTGAGGGTAGGGGCCGACGAGCAGTACTTC. The rearrangement uses TRBV5-1 and TRBJ2-7; perhaps D is TRBD1 or TRBD2 (5 bases each). Germline values: CDR1 SGHRS, CDR2 YFSETQ. V was trimmed by 5 bases and J by 5 bases, leaving 17 bases between them. The CDR3 sequence is 14 residues long.

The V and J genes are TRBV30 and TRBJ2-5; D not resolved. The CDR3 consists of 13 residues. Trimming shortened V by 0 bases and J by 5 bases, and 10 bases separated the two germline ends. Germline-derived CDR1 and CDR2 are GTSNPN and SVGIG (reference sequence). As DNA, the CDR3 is TGTGCCTGGAGTGTCGGGTCCTCGGAGACCCAGTACTTC. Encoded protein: CAWSVGSSETQYF.

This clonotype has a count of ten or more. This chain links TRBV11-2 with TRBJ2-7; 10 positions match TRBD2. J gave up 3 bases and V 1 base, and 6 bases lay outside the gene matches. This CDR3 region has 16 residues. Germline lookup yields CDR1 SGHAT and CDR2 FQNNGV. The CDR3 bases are TGTGCCAGCAGCTTAGGGCTAGCGGGGGTAAACTACGAGCAGTACTTC. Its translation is CASSLGLAGVNYEQYF.

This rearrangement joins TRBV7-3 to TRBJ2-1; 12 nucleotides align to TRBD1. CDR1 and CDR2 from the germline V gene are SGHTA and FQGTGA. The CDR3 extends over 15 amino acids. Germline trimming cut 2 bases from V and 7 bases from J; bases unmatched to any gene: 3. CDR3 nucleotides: TGTGCCAGCAGCTTATTGGGACAGGGGGCAAATGAGCAGTTCTTC. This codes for CASSLLGQGANEQFF.

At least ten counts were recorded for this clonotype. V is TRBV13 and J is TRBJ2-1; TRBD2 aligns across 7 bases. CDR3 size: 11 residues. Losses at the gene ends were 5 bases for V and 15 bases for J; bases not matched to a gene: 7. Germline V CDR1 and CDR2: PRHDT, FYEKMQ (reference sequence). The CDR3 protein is CASSPTSVPFF. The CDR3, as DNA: TGTGCCAGCAGCCCTACTAGCGTTCCGTTCTTC.

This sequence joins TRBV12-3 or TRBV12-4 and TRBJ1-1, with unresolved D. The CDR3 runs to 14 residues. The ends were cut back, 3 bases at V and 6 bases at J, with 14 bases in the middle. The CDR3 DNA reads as TGTGCCAGCAGTTTTTACAGCGCCAGACCTGAAGCTTTCTTT. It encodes CASSFYSARPEAFF.

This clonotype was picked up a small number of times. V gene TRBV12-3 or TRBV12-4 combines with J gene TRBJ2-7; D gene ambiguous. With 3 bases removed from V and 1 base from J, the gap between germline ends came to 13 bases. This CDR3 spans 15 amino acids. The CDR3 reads CASSFNVGQSYEQYF. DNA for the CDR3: TGTGCCAGCAGTTTTAATGTTGGGCAGTCCTACGAGCAGTACTTC.

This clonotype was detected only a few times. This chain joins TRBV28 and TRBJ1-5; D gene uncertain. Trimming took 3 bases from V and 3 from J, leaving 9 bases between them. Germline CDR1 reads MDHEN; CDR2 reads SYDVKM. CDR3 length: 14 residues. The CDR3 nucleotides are TGTGCCAGCAGTTTCCCGCGGTACAATCAGCCCCAGCATTTT. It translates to CASSFPRYNQPQHF.

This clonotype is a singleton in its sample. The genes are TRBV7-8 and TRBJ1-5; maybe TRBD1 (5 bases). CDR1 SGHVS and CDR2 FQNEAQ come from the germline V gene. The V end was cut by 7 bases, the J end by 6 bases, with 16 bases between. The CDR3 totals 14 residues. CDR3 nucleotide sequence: TGTGCCAGCAACGAGGGGAGCGGGCGTCAGCCCCAGCATTTT. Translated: CASNEGSGRQPQHF.

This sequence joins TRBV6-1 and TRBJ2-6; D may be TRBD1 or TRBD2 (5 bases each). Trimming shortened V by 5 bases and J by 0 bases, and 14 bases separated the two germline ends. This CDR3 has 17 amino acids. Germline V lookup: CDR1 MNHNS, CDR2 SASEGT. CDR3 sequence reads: CASSQTTGASGANVLTF. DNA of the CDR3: TGTGCCAGCAGTCAAACCACCGGGGCCTCTGGGGCCAACGTCCTGACTTTC.

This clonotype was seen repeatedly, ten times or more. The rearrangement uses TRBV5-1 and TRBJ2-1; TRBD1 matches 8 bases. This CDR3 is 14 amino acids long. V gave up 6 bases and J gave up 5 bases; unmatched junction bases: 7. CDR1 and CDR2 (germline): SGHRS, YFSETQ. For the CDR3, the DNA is TGCGCCAGCACAGAGGGACAGGCGAACAATGAGCAGTTCTTC. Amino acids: CASTEGQANNEQFF. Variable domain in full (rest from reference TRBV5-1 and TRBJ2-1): KAGVTQTPRYLIKTRGQQVTLSCSPISGHRSVSWYQQTPGQGLQFLFEYFSETQRNKGNFPGRFSGRQFSNSRSEMNVSTLELGDSALYLCASTEGQANNEQFFGPGTRLTVL.

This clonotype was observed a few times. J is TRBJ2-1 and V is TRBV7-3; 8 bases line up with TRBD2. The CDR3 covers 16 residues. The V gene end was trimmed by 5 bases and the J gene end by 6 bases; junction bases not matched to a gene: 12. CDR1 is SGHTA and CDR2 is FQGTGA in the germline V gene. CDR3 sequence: CASSLTPLSGSNEQFF. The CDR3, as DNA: TGTGCCAGCAGCCTTACCCCGCTGAGCGGGAGCAATGAGCAGTTCTTC.